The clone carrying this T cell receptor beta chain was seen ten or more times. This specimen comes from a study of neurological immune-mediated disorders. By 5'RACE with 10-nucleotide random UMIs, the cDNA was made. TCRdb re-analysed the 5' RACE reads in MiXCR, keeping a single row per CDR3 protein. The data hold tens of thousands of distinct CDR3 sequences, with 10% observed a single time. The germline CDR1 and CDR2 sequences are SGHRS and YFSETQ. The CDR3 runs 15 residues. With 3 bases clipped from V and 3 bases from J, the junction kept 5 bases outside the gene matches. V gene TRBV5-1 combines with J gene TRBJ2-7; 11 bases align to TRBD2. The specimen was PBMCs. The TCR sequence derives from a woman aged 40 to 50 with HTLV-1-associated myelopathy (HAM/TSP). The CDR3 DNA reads TGCGCCAGCAGCTACGCGGGACTAGCGGACTACGAGCAGTACTTC. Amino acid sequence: CASSYAGLADYEQYF.